A selection of T cell receptor beta chains follows, all from one sample in a study of cytomegalovirus exposure and HLA in healthy donors. Assay used: immunoSEQ multiplex PCR; TCRdb lists only in-frame clones, some missing. This table holds 100,000 to 150,000 clones. Material: PBMCs. Source of these receptors: a woman between 40 and 50 years old in good health and CMV-seronegative. Each CDR3 is given with its conserved first and last residue. A D gene is named only where the DNA matches it firmly.

j_call,v_call,d_call,cdr3_aa,cdr3_nt
TRBJ2-3,TRBV7-3,-,CASSFQHTDTQYF,TGTGCCAGCAGCTTTCAACACACAGATACGCAGTATTTT
TRBJ2-1,TRBV6-1,TRBD2,CASREARTSGGFYNEQFF,TGTGCCAGCAGAGAAGCCCGGACTAGCGGGGGGTTTTACAATGAGCAGTTCTTC
TRBJ1-1,TRBV6-5,-,CASSYSTYMNTEAFF,TGTGCCAGCAGTTACTCGACTTACATGAACACTGAAGCTTTCTTT
TRBJ2-5,TRBV11-2,-,CASSLVWAVRGWIQETQYF,TGTGCCAGCAGCTTAGTCTGGGCAGTGAGGGGGTGGATACAAGAGACCCAGTACTTC
TRBJ1-4,TRBV19,TRBD1,CASSAQGSSNEKLFF,TGTGCCAGTAGTGCACAGGGGTCCTCAAATGAAAAACTGTTTTTT
TRBJ1-2,TRBV27,TRBD1,CASSLGQGNGYTF,TGTGCCAGCAGTTTAGGACAGGGAAATGGCTACACCTTC
TRBJ2-7,TRBV28,TRBD1,CASSSRTGNLYF,TGTGCCAGCAGTTCCCGGACAGGGAATTTGTACTTC
TRBJ1-4,TRBV29-1,TRBD1,CSVLDRVDEKLFF,TGCAGCGTTTTGGACAGGGTTGATGAAAAACTGTTTTTT
TRBJ1-1,TRBV5-1,-,CASSYGSEGWVFF,TGCGCCAGCAGCTACGGGTCAGAAGGATGGGTTTTCTTT
TRBJ2-5,TRBV5-3,-,CAPERIEGGPLGTQYF,TGTGCCCCCGAAAGGATAGAGGGGGGGCCGTTAGGGACCCAGTACTTC
TRBJ2-1,TRBV6-5,TRBD2,CASGLSGGHNEQFF,TGTGCCAGCGGCCTTAGCGGGGGACACAATGAGCAGTTCTTC
TRBJ1-1,TRBV28,TRBD1,CASWLTGATEAFF,TGTGCCAGTTGGTTAACAGGGGCAACTGAAGCTTTCTTT
TRBJ1-1,TRBV6-1,-,CASNPQVMNTEAFF,TGTGCCAGCAATCCACAGGTAATGAACACTGAAGCTTTCTTT
TRBJ1-5,TRBV10-3,-,CAINSGLNQPQHF,TGTGCCATCAATTCAGGGTTGAATCAGCCCCAGCATTTT
TRBJ2-5,TRBV6-1,TRBD2,CASSEGTSRETQYF,TGTGCCAGCAGTGAGGGGACTAGCCGAGAGACCCAGTACTTC
TRBJ2-2,TRBV29-1,TRBD1,CSVEGGQGRDRELFF,TGCAGCGTTGAAGGGGGACAGGGGCGTGACCGGGAGCTGTTTTTT
TRBJ2-2,TRBV7-9,TRBD2,CASSFRASGGAMTGELFF,TGTGCCAGCAGCTTTCGCGCTAGCGGGGGGGCCATGACCGGGGAGCTGTTTTTT
TRBJ2-3,TRBV6-6,-,CASSYVQGRTDTQYF,TGTGCCAGCAGTTACGTGCAGGGGCGGACAGATACGCAGTATTTT
TRBJ2-3,TRBV7-2,TRBD2,CASSLGGGGRTDTQYF,TGTGCCAGCAGCTTAGGCGGGGGGGGCCGCACAGATACGCAGTATTTT
TRBJ1-3,TRBV5-5,-,CASSFIGSSRSGNTIYF,TGTGCCAGCAGCTTTATAGGGAGTTCCCGGAGTGGAAACACCATATATTTT
TRBJ2-3,TRBV29-1,TRBD1,CSAWTGGADTQYF,TGCAGCGCTTGGACAGGGGGCGCAGATACGCAGTATTTT
TRBJ1-4,TRBV19,-,CASSIPYEKLFF,TGTGCCAGTAGTATCCCATATGAAAAACTGTTTTTT
TRBJ2-3,TRBV10-3,-,CAILAGAADTQYF,TGTGCCATCTTGGCGGGGGCCGCAGATACGCAGTATTTT
TRBJ1-1,TRBV6-1,TRBD1,CASSVDRGNTEAFF,TGTGCCAGCAGTGTTGACAGGGGGAACACTGAAGCTTTCTTT
TRBJ1-1,TRBV7-2,-,CASSLGGGTEAFF,TGTGCCAGCAGCTTAGGAGGGGGCACTGAAGCTTTCTTT
TRBJ2-7,TRBV5-1,TRBD2,CASSLGTSGVSYEQYF,TGCGCCAGCAGCTTGGGGACTAGCGGGGTGTCCTACGAGCAGTACTTC
TRBJ1-1,TRBV7-9,-,CASSLSGMNTEAFF,TGTGCCAGCAGCTTGTCAGGCATGAACACTGAAGCTTTCTTT
TRBJ1-1,TRBV27,TRBD1,CASSPRTGGNTEAFF,TGTGCCAGCAGTCCCAGGACAGGGGGGAACACTGAAGCTTTCTTT
TRBJ2-2,TRBV28,-,CASRGPGDGELFF,TGTGCCAGCAGGGGTCCGGGGGACGGGGAGCTGTTTTTT
TRBJ1-4,TRBV27,TRBD1,CASSTRQGAKNEKLFF,TGTGCCAGCAGTACCCGACAGGGAGCAAAGAATGAAAAACTGTTTTTT
TRBJ1-6,TRBV5-1,TRBD1,CASSSDRAEGSPLHF,TGCGCCAGCAGCTCGGACAGGGCTGAGGGTTCACCCCTCCACTTT
TRBJ1-1,TRBV2,-,CASTGNTEAFF,TGTGCCAGCACGGGGAACACTGAAGCTTTCTTT
TRBJ2-5,TRBV5-1,-,CASSLIGVYGETQYF,TGCGCCAGCAGCTTAATAGGGGTGTATGGGGAGACCCAGTACTTC
TRBJ1-6,TRBV5-1,TRBD1,CASSFYGTGTSPLHF,TGCGCCAGCAGCTTTTACGGGACAGGGACTTCACCCCTCCACTTT
TRBJ1-2,TRBV5-1,-,CASSSTVDGYTF,TGCGCCAGCAGCTCCACAGTGGATGGCTACACCTTC
TRBJ1-3,TRBV9,TRBD1,CASSVGQGDTIYF,TGTGCCAGCAGCGTAGGACAGGGTGACACCATATATTTT
TRBJ1-1,TRBV7-3,-,CASSLYAETTRGTEAFF,TGTGCCAGCAGCTTATACGCAGAGACAACCCGAGGGACTGAAGCTTTCTTT
TRBJ1-2,TRBV25-1,-,CASSEGAGRPYGYTF,TGTGCCAGCAGTGAGGGGGCAGGGCGCCCCTATGGCTACACCTTC
TRBJ2-2,TRBV10-3,TRBD1,CAISEPGQGSGELFF,TGTGCCATCAGTGAGCCGGGACAGGGAAGCGGGGAGCTGTTTTTT
TRBJ1-1,TRBV19,-,CASKPGTGDLETEAFF,TGTGCCAGTAAGCCCGGGACGGGAGACCTAGAGACTGAAGCTTTCTTT